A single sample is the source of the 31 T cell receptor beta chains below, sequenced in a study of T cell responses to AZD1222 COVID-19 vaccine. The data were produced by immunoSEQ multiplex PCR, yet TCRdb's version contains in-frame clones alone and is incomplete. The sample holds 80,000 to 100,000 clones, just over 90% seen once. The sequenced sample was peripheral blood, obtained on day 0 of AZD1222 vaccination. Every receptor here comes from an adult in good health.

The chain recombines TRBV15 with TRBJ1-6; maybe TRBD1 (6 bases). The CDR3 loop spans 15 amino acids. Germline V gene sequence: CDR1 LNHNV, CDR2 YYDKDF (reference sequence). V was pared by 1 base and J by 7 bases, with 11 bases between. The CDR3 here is CATSRAGTRNSPLHF. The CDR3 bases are TGTGCCACCAGCAGAGCCGGGACAAGGAATTCACCCCTCCACTTT.

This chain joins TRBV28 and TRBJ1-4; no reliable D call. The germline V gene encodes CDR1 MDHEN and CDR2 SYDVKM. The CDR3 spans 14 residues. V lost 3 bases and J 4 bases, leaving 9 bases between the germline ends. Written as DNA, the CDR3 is TGTGCCAGCAGTTTCGGTAACCTTAATGAAAAACTGTTTTTT. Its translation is CASSFGNLNEKLFF.

This CDR3 reads CASSYRGTLLTDTQYF. CDR3 bases: TGTGCCAGCAGCTACAGGGGGACGCTTCTCACAGATACGCAGTATTTT. This chain connects TRBV5-6 to TRBJ2-3; 8 bases fit TRBD1. The CDR3 sequence is 16 residues long. The ends lost 3 bases at V and 2 bases at J; junction bases unmatched: 8. Germline CDR1 is SGHDT and CDR2 is YYEEEE.

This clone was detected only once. The CDR3 nucleotides read TGTGCCAGCAGCTTAGGTGGGGCCAGCAAAAACATTCAGTACTTC. Protein sequence: CASSLGGASKNIQYF. The V gene is TRBV7-6, the J gene TRBJ2-4; D may be TRBD1 (5 bases). In germline, CDR1 is SGHVS, CDR2 FNYEAQ. The CDR3 covers 15 residues. Between the trimmed V and J ends, which lost 1 base and 3 bases, there was a span of 10 bases.

The CDR3 reads CASSGPLAGGNTGELFF. The CDR3 nucleotides are TGTGCCAGCAGTGGGCCTCTAGCGGGGGGGAACACCGGGGAGCTGTTTTTT. The chain joins TRBV6-1 to TRBJ2-2; 11 bases match TRBD2. With 4 bases clipped from V and 1 base from J, the junction kept 5 bases outside the gene matches. The germline V gene has CDR1 MNHNS and CDR2 SASEGT. The CDR3 totals 17 residues.

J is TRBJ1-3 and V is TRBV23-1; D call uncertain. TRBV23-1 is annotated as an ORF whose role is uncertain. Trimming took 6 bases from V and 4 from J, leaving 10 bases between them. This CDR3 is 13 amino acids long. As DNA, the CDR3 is TGCGCCAGCAGGGTCCGCGGGGGAAACACCATATATTTT. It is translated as CASRVRGGNTIYF.

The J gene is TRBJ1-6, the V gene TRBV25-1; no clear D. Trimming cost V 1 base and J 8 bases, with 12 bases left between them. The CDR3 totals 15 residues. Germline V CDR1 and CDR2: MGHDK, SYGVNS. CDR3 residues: CASSELLGYDSPLHF. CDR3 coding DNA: TGTGCCAGCAGTGAATTACTGGGGTATGATTCACCCCTCCACTTT.

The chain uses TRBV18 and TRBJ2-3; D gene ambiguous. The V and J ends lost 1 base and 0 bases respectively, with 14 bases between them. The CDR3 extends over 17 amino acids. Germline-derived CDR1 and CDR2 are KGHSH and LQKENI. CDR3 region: CASSPLGALMSTDTQYF. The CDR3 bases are TGTGCCAGCTCACCACTTGGCGCCCTAATGAGCACAGATACGCAGTATTTT. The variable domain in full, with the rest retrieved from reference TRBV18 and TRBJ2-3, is NAGVMQNPRHLVRRRGQEARLRCSPMKGHSHVYWYRQLPEEGLKFMVYLQKENIIDESGMPKERFSAEFPKEGPSILRIQQVVRGDSAAYFCASSPLGALMSTDTQYFGPGTRLTVL.

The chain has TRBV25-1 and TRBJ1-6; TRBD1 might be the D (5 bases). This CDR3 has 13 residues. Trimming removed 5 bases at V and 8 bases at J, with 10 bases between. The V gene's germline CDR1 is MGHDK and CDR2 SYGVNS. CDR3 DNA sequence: TGTGCCAGCAGTCGGGGGGGTTATTCACCCCTCCACTTT. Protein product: CASSRGGYSPLHF.

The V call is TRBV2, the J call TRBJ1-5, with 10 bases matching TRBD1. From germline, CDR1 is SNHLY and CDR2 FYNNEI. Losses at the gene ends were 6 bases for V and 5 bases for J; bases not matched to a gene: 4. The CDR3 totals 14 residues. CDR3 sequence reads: CASSVDRGHQPQHF. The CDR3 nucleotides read TGTGCCAGCAGCGTAGACAGGGGGCATCAGCCCCAGCATTTT.

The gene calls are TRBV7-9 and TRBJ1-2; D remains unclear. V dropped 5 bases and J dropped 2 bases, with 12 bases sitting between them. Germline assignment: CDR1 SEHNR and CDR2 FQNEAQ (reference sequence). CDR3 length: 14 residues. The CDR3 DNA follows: TGTGCCAGCAGCATACGCCAGAAAAACTATGGCTACACCTTC. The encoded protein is CASSIRQKNYGYTF. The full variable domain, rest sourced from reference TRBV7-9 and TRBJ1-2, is DTGVSQNPRHKITKRGQNVTFRCDPISEHNRLYWYRQTLGQGPEFLTYFQNEAQLEKSRLLSDRFSAERPKGSFSTLEIQRTEQGDSAMYLCASSIRQKNYGYTFGSGTRLTVV.

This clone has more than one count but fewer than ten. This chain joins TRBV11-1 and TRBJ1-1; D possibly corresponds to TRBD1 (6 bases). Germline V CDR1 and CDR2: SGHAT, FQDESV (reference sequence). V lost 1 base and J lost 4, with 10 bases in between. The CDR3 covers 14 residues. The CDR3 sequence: CASSLGTAITEAFF. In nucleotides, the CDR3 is TGTGCCAGCAGCTTAGGGACAGCCATCACTGAAGCTTTCTTT.

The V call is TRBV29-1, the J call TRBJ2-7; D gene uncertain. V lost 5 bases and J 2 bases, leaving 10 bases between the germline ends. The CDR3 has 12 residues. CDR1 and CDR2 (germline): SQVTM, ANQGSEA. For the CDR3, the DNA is TGCAGCGTTTTTAGGTCTCCCTACGAGCAGTACTTC. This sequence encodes CSVFRSPYEQYF.

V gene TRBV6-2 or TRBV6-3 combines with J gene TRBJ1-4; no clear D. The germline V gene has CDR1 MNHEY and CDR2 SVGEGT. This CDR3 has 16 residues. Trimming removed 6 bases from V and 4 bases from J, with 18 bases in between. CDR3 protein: CASSPPPPPINEKLFF. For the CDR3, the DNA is TGTGCCAGCAGCCCGCCACCGCCGCCTATTAATGAAAAACTGTTTTTT.

CDR3 nucleotide sequence: TGTGCCAGAAGCTGTCACCCGTGGGACACTGAAGCTTTCTTT. It specifies CARSCHPWDTEAFF. The chain has TRBV5-3 and TRBJ1-1; D gene uncertain. TRBV5-3 is annotated as an ORF whose role is uncertain. The CDR3 has 14 amino acids. Trimming removed 3 bases from V and 3 bases from J, with 12 bases in between.

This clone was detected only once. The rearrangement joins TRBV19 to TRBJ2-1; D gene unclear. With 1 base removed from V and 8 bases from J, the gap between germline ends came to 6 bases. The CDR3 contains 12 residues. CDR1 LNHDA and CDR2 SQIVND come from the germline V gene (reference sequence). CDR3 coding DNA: TGTGCCAGTAGTATAGGAAAGTATGAGCAGTTCTTC. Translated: CASSIGKYEQFF.

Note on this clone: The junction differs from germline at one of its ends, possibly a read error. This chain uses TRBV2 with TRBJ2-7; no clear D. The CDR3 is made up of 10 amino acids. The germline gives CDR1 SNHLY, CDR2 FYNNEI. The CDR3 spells CASSVDEKYF. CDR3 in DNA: TGTGCCAGCAGTGTGGACGAGAAGTACTTC.

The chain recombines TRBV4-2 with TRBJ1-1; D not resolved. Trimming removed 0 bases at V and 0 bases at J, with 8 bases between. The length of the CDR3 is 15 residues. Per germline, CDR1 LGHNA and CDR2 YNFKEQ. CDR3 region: CASSQEKILNTEAFF. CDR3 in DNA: TGTGCCAGCAGCCAAGAAAAGATCCTGAACACTGAAGCTTTCTTT.

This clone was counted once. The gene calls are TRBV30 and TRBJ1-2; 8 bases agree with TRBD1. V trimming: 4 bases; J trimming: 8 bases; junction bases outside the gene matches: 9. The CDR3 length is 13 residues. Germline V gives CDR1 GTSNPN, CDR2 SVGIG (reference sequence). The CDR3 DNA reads TGTGCCTGGACCGGACAGGGACGAATGGGCTACACCTTC. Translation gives CAWTGQGRMGYTF.

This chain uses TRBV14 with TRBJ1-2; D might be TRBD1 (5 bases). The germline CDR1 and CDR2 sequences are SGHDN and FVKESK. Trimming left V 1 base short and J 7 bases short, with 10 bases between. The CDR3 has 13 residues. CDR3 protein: CASSQVGQGGYTF. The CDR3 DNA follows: TGTGCCAGCAGCCAAGTGGGGCAGGGTGGCTACACCTTC.

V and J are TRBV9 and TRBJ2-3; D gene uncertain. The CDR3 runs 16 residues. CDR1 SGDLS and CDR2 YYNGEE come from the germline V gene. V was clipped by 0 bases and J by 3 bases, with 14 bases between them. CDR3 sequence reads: CASSVGTPRGTDTQYF. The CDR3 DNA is TGTGCCAGCAGCGTAGGCACTCCCCGCGGTACAGATACGCAGTATTTT. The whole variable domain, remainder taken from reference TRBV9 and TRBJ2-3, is DSGVTQTPKHLITATGQRVTLRCSPRSGDLSVYWYQQSLDQGLQFLIQYYNGEERAKGNILERFSAQQFPDLHSELNLSSLELGDSALYFCASSVGTPRGTDTQYFGPGTRLTVL.

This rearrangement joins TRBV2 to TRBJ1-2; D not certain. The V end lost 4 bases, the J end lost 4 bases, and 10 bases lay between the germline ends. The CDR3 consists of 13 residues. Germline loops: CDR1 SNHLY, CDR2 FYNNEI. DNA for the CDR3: TGTGCCAGCAGTGCACAGATAGGCTATGGCTACACCTTC. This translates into CASSAQIGYGYTF. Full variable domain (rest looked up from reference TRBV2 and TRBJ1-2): EPEVTQTPSHQVTQMGQEVILRCVPISNHLYFYWYRQILGQKVEFLVSFYNNEISEKSEIFDDQFSVERPDGSNFTLKIRSTKLEDSAMYFCASSAQIGYGYTFGSGTRLTVV.

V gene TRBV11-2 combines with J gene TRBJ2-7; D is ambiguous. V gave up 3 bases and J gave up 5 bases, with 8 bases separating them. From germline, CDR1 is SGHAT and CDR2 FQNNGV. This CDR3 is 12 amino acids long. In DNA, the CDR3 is TGTGCCAGCAGCTTTATCATCCACGAGCAGTACTTC. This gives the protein CASSFIIHEQYF.

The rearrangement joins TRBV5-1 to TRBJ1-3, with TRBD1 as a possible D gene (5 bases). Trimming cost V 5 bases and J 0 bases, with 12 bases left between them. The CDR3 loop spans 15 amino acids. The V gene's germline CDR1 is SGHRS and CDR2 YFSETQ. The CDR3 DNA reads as TGCGCCAGCAGGCAGGGTATAACCTCTGGAAACACCATATATTTT. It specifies CASRQGITSGNTIYF.

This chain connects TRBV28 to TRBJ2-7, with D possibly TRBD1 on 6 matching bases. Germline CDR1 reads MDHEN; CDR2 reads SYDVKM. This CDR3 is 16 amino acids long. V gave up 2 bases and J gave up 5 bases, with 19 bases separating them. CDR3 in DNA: TGTGCCAGCAGTTTAGAGGTCGGCAGGGGAGAAAACGAGCAGTACTTC. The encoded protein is CASSLEVGRGENEQYF.

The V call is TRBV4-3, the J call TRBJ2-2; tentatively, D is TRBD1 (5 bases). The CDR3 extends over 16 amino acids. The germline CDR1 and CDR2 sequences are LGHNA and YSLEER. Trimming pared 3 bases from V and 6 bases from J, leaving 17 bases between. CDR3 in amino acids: CASSQGPKTDPGELFF. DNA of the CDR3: TGCGCCAGCAGCCAGGGCCCCAAGACAGATCCCGGGGAGCTGTTTTTT.

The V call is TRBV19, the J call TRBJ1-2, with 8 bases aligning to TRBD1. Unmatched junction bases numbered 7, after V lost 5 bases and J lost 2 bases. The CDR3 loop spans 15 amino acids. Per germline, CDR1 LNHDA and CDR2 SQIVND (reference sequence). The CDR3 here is CASSFGTGPNYGYTF. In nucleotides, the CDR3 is TGTGCCAGTAGTTTTGGGACAGGTCCCAACTATGGCTACACCTTC. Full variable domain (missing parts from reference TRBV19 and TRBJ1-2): DGGITQSPKYLFRKEGQNVTLSCEQNLNHDAMYWYRQDPGQGLRLIYYSQIVNDFQKGDIAEGYSVSREKKESFPLTVTSAQKNPTAFYLCASSFGTGPNYGYTFGSGTRLTVV.

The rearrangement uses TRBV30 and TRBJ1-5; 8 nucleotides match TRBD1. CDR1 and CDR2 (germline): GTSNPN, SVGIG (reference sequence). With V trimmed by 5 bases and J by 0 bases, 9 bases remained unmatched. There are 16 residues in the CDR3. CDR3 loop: CAWGTGGDYSNQPQHF. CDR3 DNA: TGTGCCTGGGGAACAGGGGGGGACTATAGCAATCAGCCCCAGCATTTT.

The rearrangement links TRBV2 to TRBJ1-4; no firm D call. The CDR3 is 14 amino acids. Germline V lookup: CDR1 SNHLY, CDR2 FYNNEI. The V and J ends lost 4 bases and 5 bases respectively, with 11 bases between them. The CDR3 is CASSVQDTNEKLFF. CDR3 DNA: TGTGCCAGCAGTGTACAAGACACCAATGAAAAACTGTTTTTT.

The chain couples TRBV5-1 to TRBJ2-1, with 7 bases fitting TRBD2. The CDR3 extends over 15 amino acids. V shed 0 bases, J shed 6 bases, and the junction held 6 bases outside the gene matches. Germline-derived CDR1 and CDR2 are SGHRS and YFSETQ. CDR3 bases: TGCGCCAGCAGCTTGGTCGTGGGAGGGTTCAATGAGCAGTTCTTC. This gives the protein CASSLVVGGFNEQFF.

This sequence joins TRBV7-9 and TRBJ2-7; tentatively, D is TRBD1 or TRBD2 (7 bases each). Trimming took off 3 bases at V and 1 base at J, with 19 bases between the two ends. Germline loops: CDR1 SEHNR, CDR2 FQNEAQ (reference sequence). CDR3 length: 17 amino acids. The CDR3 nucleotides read TGTGCCAGCAGCTTTAGTCGGACTAGGGGGCCTTCCTACGAGCAGTACTTC. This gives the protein CASSFSRTRGPSYEQYF. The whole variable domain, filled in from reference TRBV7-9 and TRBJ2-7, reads DTGVSQNPRHKITKRGQNVTFRCDPISEHNRLYWYRQTLGQGPEFLTYFQNEAQLEKSRLLSDRFSAERPKGSFSTLEIQRTEQGDSAMYLCASSFSRTRGPSYEQYFGPGTRLTVT.